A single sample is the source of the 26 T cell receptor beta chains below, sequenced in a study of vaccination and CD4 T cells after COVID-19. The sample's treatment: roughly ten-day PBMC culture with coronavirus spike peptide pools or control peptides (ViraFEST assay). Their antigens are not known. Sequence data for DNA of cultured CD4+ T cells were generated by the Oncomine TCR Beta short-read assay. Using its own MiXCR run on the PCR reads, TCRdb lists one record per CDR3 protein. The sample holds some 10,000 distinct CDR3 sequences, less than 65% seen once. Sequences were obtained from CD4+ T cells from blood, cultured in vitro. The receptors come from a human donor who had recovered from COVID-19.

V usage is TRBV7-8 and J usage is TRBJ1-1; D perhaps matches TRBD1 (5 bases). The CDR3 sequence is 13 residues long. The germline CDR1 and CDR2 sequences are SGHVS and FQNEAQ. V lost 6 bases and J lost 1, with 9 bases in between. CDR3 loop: CASRGDTNTEAFF. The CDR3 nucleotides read TGTGCCAGCAGGGGGGATACGAACACTGAAGCTTTCTTT.

The CDR3 reads CASRSGGPGELFF. The DNA of the CDR3 is TGTGCCAGCCGGAGCGGAGGGCCCGGGGAGCTGTTTTTT. This chain connects TRBV27 to TRBJ2-2, with a possible D match to TRBD2 (6 bases). The CDR3 covers 13 residues. Looked up from germline, CDR1 is MNHEY and CDR2 is SMNVEV (reference sequence). Trimming stripped 8 bases from V and 6 bases from J, with 13 bases between.

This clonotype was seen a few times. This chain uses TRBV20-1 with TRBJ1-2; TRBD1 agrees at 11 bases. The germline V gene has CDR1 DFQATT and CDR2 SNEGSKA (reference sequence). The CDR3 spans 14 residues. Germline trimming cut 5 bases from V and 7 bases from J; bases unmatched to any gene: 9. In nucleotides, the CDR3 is TGCAGTGCTTCTCCGGGACAGGGGGTCTCTGGCTACACCTTC. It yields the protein CSASPGQGVSGYTF.

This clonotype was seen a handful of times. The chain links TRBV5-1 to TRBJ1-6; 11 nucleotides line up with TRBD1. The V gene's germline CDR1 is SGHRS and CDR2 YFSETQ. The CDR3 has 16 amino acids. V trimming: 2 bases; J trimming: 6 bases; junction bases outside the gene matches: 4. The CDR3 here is CASSLSGTGGNSPLHF. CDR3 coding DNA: TGCGCCAGCAGCTTATCCGGGACAGGGGGTAATTCACCCCTCCACTTT.

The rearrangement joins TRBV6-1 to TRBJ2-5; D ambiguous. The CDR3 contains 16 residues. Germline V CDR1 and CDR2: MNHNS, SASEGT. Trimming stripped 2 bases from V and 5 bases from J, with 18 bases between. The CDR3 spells CASSETFMGATETQYF. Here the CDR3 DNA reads TGTGCCAGCAGTGAAACTTTTATGGGCGCCACGGAGACCCAGTACTTC.

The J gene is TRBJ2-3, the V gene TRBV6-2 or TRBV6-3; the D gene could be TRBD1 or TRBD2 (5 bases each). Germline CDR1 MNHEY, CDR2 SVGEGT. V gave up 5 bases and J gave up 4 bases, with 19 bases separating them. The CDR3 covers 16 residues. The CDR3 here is CASSTRDHPRPDTQYF. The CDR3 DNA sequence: TGTGCCAGCAGTACCCGGGACCACCCGAGACCAGATACGCAGTATTTT.

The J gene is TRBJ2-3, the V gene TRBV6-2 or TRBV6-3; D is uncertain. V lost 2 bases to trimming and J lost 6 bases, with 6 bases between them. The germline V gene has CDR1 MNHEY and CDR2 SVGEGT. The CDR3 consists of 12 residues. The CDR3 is CASSYVGDTQYF. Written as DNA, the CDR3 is TGTGCCAGCAGTTACGTCGGGGATACGCAGTATTTT.

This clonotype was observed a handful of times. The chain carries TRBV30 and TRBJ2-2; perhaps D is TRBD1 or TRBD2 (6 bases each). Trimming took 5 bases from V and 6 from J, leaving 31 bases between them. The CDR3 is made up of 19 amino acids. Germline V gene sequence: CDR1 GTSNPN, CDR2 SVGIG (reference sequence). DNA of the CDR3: TGTGCCTGGGGTAACCGGGACACTGGATGGCGGAGGGGCCCCGGGGAGCTGTTTTTT. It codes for CAWGNRDTGWRRGPGELFF.

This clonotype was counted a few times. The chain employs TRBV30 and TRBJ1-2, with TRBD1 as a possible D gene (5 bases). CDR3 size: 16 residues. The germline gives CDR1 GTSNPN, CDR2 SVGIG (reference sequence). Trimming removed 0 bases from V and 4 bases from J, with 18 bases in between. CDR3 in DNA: TGTGCCTGGAGTGTACGACAGTCCGACCCGTCCTATGGCTACACCTTC. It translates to CAWSVRQSDPSYGYTF.

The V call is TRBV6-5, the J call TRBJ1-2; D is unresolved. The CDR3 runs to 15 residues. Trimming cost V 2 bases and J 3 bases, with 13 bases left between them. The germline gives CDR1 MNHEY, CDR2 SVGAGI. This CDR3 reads CASSYLSGRHYGYTF. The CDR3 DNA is TGTGCCAGCAGTTACCTCAGCGGCAGACACTATGGCTACACCTTC.

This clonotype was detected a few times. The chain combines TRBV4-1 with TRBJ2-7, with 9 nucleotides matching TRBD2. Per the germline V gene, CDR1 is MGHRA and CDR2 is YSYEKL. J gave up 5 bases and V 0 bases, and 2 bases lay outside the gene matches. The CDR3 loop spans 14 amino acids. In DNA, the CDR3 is TGCGCCAGCAGCCAAGAGGTAGCGGGAGACGAGCAGTACTTC. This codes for CASSQEVAGDEQYF.

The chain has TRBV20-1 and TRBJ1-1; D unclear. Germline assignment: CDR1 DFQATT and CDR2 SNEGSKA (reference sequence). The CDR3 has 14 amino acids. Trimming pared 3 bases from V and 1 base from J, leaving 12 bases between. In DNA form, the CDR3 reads TGCAGTGCTAGTGACGGCGAAACGAACACTGAAGCTTTCTTT. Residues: CSASDGETNTEAFF.

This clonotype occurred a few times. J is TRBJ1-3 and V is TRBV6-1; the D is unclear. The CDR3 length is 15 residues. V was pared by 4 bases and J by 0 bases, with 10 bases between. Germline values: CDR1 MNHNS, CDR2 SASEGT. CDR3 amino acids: CASSGRWSSGNTIYF. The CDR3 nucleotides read TGTGCCAGCAGTGGACGCTGGTCCTCTGGAAACACCATATATTTT.

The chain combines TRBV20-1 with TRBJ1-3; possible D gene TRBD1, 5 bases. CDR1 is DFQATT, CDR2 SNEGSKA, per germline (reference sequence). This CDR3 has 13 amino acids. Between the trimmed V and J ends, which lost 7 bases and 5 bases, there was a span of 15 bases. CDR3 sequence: CSVGDPRRNTIYF. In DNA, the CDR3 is TGCAGTGTCGGGGACCCACGTAGAAACACCATATATTTT.

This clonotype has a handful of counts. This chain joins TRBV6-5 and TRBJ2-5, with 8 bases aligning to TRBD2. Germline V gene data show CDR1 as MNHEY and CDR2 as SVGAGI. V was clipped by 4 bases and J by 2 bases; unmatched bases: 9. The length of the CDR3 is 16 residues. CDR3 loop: CASSSRTGRGQETQYF. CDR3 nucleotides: TGTGCCAGCAGTTCAAGGACCGGGAGGGGACAAGAGACCCAGTACTTC.

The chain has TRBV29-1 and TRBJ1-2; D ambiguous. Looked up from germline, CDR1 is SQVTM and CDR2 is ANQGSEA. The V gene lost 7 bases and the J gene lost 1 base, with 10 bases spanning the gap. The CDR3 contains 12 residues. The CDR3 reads CSGRQINYGYTF. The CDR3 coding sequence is TGCAGCGGACGCCAGATTAACTATGGCTACACCTTC.

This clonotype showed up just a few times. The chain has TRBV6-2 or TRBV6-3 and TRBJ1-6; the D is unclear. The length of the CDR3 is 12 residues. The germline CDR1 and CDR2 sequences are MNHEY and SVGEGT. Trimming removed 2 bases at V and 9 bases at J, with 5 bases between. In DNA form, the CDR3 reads TGTGCCAGCAGTTACCGGGGTTCACCCCTCCACTTT. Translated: CASSYRGSPLHF.

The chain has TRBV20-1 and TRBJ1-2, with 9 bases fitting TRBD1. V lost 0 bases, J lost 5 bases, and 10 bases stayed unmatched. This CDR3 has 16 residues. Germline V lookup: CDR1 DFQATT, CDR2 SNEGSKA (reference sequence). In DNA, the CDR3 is TGCAGTGCTAGAGAAGCCGGGACAGGGTTTAGGTATGGCTACACCTTC. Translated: CSAREAGTGFRYGYTF.

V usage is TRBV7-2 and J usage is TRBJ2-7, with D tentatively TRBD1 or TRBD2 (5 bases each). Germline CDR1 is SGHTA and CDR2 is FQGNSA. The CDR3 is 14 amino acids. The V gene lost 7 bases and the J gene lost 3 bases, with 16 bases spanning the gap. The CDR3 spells CASTMPGRNYEQYF. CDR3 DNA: TGTGCCAGCACCATGCCGGGACGCAACTACGAGCAGTACTTC.

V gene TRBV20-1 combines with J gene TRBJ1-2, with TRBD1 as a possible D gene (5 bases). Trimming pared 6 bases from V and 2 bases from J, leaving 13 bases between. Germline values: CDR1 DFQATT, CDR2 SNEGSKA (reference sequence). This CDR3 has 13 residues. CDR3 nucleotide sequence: TGCAGTGCCCGGGACTCCCTAAACTATGGCTACACCTTC. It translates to CSARDSLNYGYTF.

CDR3 sequence: CAWSAGLNTEAFF. The CDR3 region has the DNA TGTGCCTGGAGCGCAGGACTGAACACTGAAGCTTTCTTT. This rearrangement joins TRBV30 to TRBJ1-1; D unresolved. Trimming removed 3 bases from V and 0 bases from J, with 8 bases in between. Germline V gene lookup returns CDR1 GTSNPN and CDR2 SVGIG (reference sequence). The CDR3 is made up of 13 amino acids.

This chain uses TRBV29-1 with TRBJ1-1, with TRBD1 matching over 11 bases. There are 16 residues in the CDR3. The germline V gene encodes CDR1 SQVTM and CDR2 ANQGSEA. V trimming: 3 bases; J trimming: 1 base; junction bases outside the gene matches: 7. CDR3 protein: CSVDGTGGSANTEAFF. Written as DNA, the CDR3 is TGCAGCGTTGACGGGACAGGGGGGTCTGCGAACACTGAAGCTTTCTTT. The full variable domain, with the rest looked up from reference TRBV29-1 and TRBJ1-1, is SAVISQKPSRDICQRGTSLTIQCQVDSQVTMMFWYRQQPGQSLTLIATANQGSEATYESGFVIDKFPISRPNLTFSTLTVSNMSPEDSSIYLCSVDGTGGSANTEAFFGQGTRLTVV.

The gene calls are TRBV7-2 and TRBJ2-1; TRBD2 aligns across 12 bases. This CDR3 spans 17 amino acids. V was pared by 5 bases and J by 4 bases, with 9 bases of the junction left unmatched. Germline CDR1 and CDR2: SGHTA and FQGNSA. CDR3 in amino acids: CASSASGGAVSYNEQFF. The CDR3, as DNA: TGTGCCAGCAGCGCTAGCGGGGGGGCGGTTAGTTACAATGAGCAGTTCTTC. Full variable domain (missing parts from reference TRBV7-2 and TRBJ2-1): GAGVSQSPSNKVTEKGKDVELRCDPISGHTALYWYRQSLGQGLEFLIYFQGNSAPDKSGLPSDRFSAERTGGSVSTLTIQRTQQEDSAVYLCASSASGGAVSYNEQFFGPGTRLTVL.

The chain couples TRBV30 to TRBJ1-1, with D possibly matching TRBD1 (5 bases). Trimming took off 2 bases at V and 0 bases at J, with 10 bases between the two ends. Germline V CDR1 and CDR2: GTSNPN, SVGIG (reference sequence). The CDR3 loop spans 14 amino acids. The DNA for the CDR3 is TGTGCCTGGAGTTTGGGGACGCTGAACACTGAAGCTTTCTTT. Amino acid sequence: CAWSLGTLNTEAFF.

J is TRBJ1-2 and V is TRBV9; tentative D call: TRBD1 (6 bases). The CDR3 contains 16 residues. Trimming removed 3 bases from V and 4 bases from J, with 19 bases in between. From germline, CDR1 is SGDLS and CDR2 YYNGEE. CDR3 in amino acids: CASSGFLGAFGYGYTF. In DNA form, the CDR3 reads TGTGCCAGCAGCGGATTCCTGGGGGCGTTTGGCTATGGCTACACCTTC. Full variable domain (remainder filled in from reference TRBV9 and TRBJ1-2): DSGVTQTPKHLITATGQRVTLRCSPRSGDLSVYWYQQSLDQGLQFLIQYYNGEERAKGNILERFSAQQFPDLHSELNLSSLELGDSALYFCASSGFLGAFGYGYTFGSGTRLTVV.

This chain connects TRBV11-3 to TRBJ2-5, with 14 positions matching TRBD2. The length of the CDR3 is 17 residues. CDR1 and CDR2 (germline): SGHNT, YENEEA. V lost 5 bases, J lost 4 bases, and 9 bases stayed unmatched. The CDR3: CASSPGGLAGVTETQYF. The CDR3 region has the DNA TGTGCCAGCAGCCCCGGGGGACTAGCGGGAGTGACAGAGACCCAGTACTTC.